This T cell receptor (beta chain) stems from a study of blood T cell repertoires in COVID-19. The repertoire was sequenced with immunoSEQ multiplex PCR; TCRdb's copy has only in-frame clones and lacks some. The sample lists 150,000 or so clones, 80% to 90% occurring once. V lost 4 bases and J lost 2, with 11 bases in between. The CDR3 is 14 amino acids. CDR1 is LGHDT and CDR2 is YNNKEL in the germline V gene (reference sequence). This sequence was found in an elderly man with acute or convalescent COVID-19. The sequenced material came from peripheral blood. The rearrangement joins TRBV3-1 (or the pseudogene TRBV3-2) to TRBJ1-1, with D perhaps matching TRBD1 (5 bases). CDR3 nucleotide sequence: TGTGCCAGCAGCCCCGGACACGCTAACACTGAAGCTTTCTTT. This encodes CASSPGHANTEAFF.